This is a list of T cell receptor beta chains from one sample in a study of naive and memory T cell subsets. MiXCR was run by TCRdb on the UMI-ligation and nested PCR reads, yielding one entry per CDR3 protein. Of 77,000 or so distinct CDR3 sequences listed, around 14% are singletons. The material sequenced was central memory CD4+ T cells from blood. These receptors originate from a human donor in good health. Each CDR3 is given with its conserved first and last residue. D genes are given only for firm matches. Clone size, where shown, is once, few, many, or a class for clones that have expanded.

>.|.|TRBJ2-5|TRBV2
TGTGCCAGCAGTGCCGGACCTAGGATAGAGACCCAGTACTTC
CASSAGPRIETQYF
>many|.|TRBJ1-2|TRBV5-4
TGTGCCAGCAGCTTGAGGGTACCTACGTCGCCTGGCTATGGCTACACCTTC
CASSLRVPTSPGYGYTF
>few|TRBD2|TRBJ2-3|TRBV4-3
TGCGCCAGCAGCCAAGATTGGGGGCTAGCGGGAGGGACAGATACGCAGTATTTT
CASSQDWGLAGGTDTQYF
>few|TRBD2|TRBJ2-1|TRBV29-1
TGCAGCGTGGAACTAGCGGACGTCGTATGGTGGCAGTTCTTC
CSVELADVVWWQFF
>.|TRBD1|TRBJ2-4|TRBV2
TGTGCCAGCAGTGAAGCGACAGGGTTGGCCAAAAACATTCAGTACTTC
CASSEATGLAKNIQYF
>few|TRBD2|TRBJ2-1|TRBV3-1
TGTGCCAGCAGCCAAGAAATGGGGCTAGCGGACAATGAGCAGTTCTTC
CASSQEMGLADNEQFF
>.|.|TRBJ2-7|TRBV19
TGTGCCAGTTCCCCGACCTCGACAGTCGAGCAGTACTTC
CASSPTSTVEQYF
>few|TRBD1|TRBJ1-6|TRBV7-6
TGTGCCAGCAGCTTAGGGATATTGAACAGGGGGAATTCACCCCTCCACTTT
CASSLGILNRGNSPLHF
>many|TRBD2|TRBJ2-1|TRBV9
TGTGCCAGCAGCGTAGGCCTACTGACTAGCGGGGCACCCAATGAGCAGTTCTTC
CASSVGLLTSGAPNEQFF
>.|.|TRBJ2-7|TRBV6-5
TGTGCCAGCAGTGTAAGCCATGGGACGGTCTACGAGCAGTACTTC
CASSVSHGTVYEQYF
>many|TRBD1|TRBJ2-7|TRBV29-1
TGCAGCGTCTCTGGCCAGGGGGACTACGAGCAGTACTTC
CSVSGQGDYEQYF
>many|.|TRBJ2-5|TRBV11-2
TGTGCCAGCAGCAGATACGGAGCAGGGGACGGAGAGACCCAGTACTTC
CASSRYGAGDGETQYF
>many|TRBD2|TRBJ2-5|TRBV6-1
TGTGCCAGCAGACGGAATTTATTGGGGACTAGCGGGGTGTACCAAGAGACCCAGTACTTC
CASRRNLLGTSGVYQETQYF
>few|.|TRBJ1-6|TRBV25-1
TGTGCCAGCGGATGGGGAACCAGGGGCCATAATTCACCCCTCCACTTT
CASGWGTRGHNSPLHF
>.|.|TRBJ2-7|TRBV6-6
TGTGCCAGCAGTTTTCTAGTGTTCTCGGGCGAGCAGTACTTC
CASSFLVFSGEQYF
>few|TRBD2|TRBJ2-2|TRBV20-1
TGCAGTGCTAGAGATTATTTAGCGGGAGAGACCGGGGAGCTGTTTTTT
CSARDYLAGETGELFF
>.|TRBD1|TRBJ2-7|TRBV25-1
TGTGCCAGCAGTGATACAGGGGATACAAAATACGAGCAGTACTTC
CASSDTGDTKYEQYF
>few|.|TRBJ1-1|TRBV20-1
TGCAGTGCTAGAGATTCAAGGGGGGGGACTGAAGCTTTCTTT
CSARDSRGGTEAFF